Below, 10 T cell receptor beta chains from the same sample are listed, as sequenced in a study of control samples from healthy donors and cancer patients. The method was immunoSEQ multiplex PCR; TCRdb's version includes in-frame clones alone and lacks a portion of them. The sample carries about 83,000 clones, around 91% recorded once. Sequenced: blood. The receptor set was obtained from a man aged 50 to 60 in good health.

The chain links TRBV11-3 to TRBJ2-1, with D unresolved. The V gene lost 1 base and the J gene lost 9 bases, with 10 bases spanning the gap. CDR1 is SGHNT, CDR2 YENEEA, per germline. The CDR3 contains 13 residues. The CDR3 nucleotides read TGTGCCAGCAGCTTAGGTGTGGGCGGTGAGCAGTTCTTC. Encoded protein: CASSLGVGGEQFF.

V usage is TRBV11-2 and J usage is TRBJ2-1, with 13 nucleotides matching TRBD2. J was trimmed by 12 bases and V by 2 bases; bases with no gene match: 13. The length of the CDR3 is 17 residues. Germline CDR1 and CDR2: SGHAT and FQNNGV. In nucleotides, the CDR3 is TGTGCCAGCAGCTTATCCCGCGGACTAGCGGGGGCGAGGGGGCAGTTCTTC. Amino acid sequence: CASSLSRGLAGARGQFF.

This chain links TRBV3-1 (or the pseudogene TRBV3-2) with TRBJ2-5, with D possibly matching TRBD2 (7 bases). CDR3 size: 18 residues. CDR1 and CDR2 (germline): LGHDT, YNNKEL (reference sequence). Between the trimmed V and J ends, which lost 1 base and 0 bases, there was a span of 18 bases. The chain's CDR3 is CASSQGAGATGDQETQYF. CDR3 nucleotide sequence: TGTGCCAGCAGCCAAGGGGCGGGGGCCACGGGAGACCAAGAGACCCAGTACTTC.

The chain employs TRBV10-1 and TRBJ2-1, with 10 bases that match TRBD1. In germline, CDR1 is WNHNN, CDR2 SYGVQD (reference sequence). The CDR3 runs to 16 residues. Germline trimming cut 0 bases from V and 6 bases from J; bases unmatched to any gene: 5. CDR3 DNA: TGCGCCAGCAGTGAGTCCGGGACAGGGGTACCCAATGAGCAGTTCTTC. As protein: CASSESGTGVPNEQFF.

The chain links TRBV2 to TRBJ1-4, with 7 nucleotides matching TRBD1. The V gene end was trimmed by 6 bases and the J gene end by 0 bases; junction bases not matched to a gene: 4. Germline V gives CDR1 SNHLY, CDR2 FYNNEI. The CDR3 sequence is 15 residues long. DNA of the CDR3: TGTGCCAGCAGGGCCGGACAGGCAACTAATGAAAAACTGTTTTTT. Encoded protein: CASRAGQATNEKLFF.

This chain links TRBV18 with TRBJ1-1; D is ambiguous. This CDR3 comprises 14 residues. Germline V gene sequence: CDR1 KGHSH, CDR2 LQKENI. V was cut by 2 bases and J by 1 base, with 8 bases left in between. CDR3 in amino acids: CASSPSSANTEAFF. CDR3 DNA: TGTGCCAGCTCACCATCAAGTGCGAACACTGAAGCTTTCTTT.

CDR3 bases: TGTGCCAGCTCCCGGAGCGGGAACCTTAATGAAAAACTGTTTTTT. It is translated as CASSRSGNLNEKLFF. V gene TRBV7-8 combines with J gene TRBJ1-4; D gene uncertain. CDR1 and CDR2 from the germline V gene are SGHVS and FQNEAQ. CDR3 size: 15 residues. V lost 8 bases and J lost 4, with 17 bases in between.

The chain combines TRBV18 with TRBJ1-1, with no clear D. Trimming stripped 6 bases from V and 5 bases from J, with 16 bases between. The V gene's germline CDR1 is KGHSH and CDR2 LQKENI. The CDR3 consists of 14 residues. This CDR3 is CASSPDPTLTEAFF. The CDR3 DNA is TGTGCCAGCTCGCCGGACCCGACCTTGACTGAAGCTTTCTTT. The full variable domain, in which reference TRBV18 and TRBJ1-1 provide the parts outside the CDR3, is NAGVMQNPRHLVRRRGQEARLRCSPMKGHSHVYWYRQLPEEGLKFMVYLQKENIIDESGMPKERFSAEFPKEGPSILRIQQVVRGDSAAYFCASSPDPTLTEAFFGQGTRLTVV.

This sequence joins TRBV7-9 and TRBJ1-1, with D perhaps matching TRBD1 (6 bases). Trimming removed 7 bases at V and 0 bases at J, with 24 bases between. The CDR3 runs 18 residues. CDR1 is SEHNR and CDR2 is FQNEAQ in the germline V gene (reference sequence). The CDR3: CASNTDLRGGALNTEAFF. The CDR3, as DNA: TGTGCCAGCAACACAGACCTACGGGGGGGCGCTTTGAACACTGAAGCTTTCTTT. Complete variable domain (other parts from reference TRBV7-9 and TRBJ1-1): DTGVSQNPRHKITKRGQNVTFRCDPISEHNRLYWYRQTLGQGPEFLTYFQNEAQLEKSRLLSDRFSAERPKGSFSTLEIQRTEQGDSAMYLCASNTDLRGGALNTEAFFGQGTRLTVV.

The V and J genes are TRBV12-5 and TRBJ1-4; D remains unclear. The CDR3 covers 15 residues. The ends were cut back, 0 bases at V and 7 bases at J, with 12 bases in the middle. The germline CDR1 and CDR2 sequences are LGHNT and FRNRAP. Written as DNA, the CDR3 is TGTGCTAGTGGTTTGGTATTATCGAGCCTTGAAAAACTGTTTTTT. This translates into CASGLVLSSLEKLFF.